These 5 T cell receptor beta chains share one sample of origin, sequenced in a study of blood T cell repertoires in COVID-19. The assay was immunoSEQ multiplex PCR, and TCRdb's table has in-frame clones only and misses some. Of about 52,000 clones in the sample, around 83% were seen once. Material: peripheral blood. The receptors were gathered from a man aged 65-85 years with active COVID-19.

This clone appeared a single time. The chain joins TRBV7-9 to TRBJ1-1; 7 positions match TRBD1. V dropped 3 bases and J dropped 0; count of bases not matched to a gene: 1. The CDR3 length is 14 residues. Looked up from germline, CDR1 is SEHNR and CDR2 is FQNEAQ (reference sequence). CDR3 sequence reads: CASSFGQVNTEAFF. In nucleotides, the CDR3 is TGTGCCAGCAGCTTCGGACAGGTGAACACTGAAGCTTTCTTT.

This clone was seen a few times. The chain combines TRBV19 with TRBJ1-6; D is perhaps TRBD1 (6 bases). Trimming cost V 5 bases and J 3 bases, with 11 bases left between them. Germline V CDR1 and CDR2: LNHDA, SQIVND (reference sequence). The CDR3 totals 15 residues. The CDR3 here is CASSPQGFYNSPLHF. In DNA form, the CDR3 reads TGTGCCAGTAGTCCTCAGGGGTTCTATAATTCACCCCTCCACTTT. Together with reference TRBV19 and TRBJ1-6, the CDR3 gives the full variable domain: DGGITQSPKYLFRKEGQNVTLSCEQNLNHDAMYWYRQDPGQGLRLIYYSQIVNDFQKGDIAEGYSVSREKKESFPLTVTSAQKNPTAFYLCASSPQGFYNSPLHFGNGTRLTVT.

The CDR3 sequence is CASRRTGPATEKLFF. DNA of the CDR3: TGTGCCAGCAGGAGAACAGGGCCCGCAACCGAAAAACTGTTTTTT. This chain uses TRBV6-5 with TRBJ1-4; perhaps TRBD1 as D (6 bases). This CDR3 comprises 15 residues. CDR1 is MNHEY, CDR2 SVGAGI, per germline. V was shortened by 6 bases and J by 8 bases, with 19 bases between the two germline ends.

The CDR3 loop is CASSVGASGGAYGTDTQYF. The DNA of the CDR3 is TGTGCCAGCAGCGTAGGCGCTAGCGGGGGGGCCTACGGCACAGATACGCAGTATTTT. J is TRBJ2-3 and V is TRBV9, with 12 bases matching TRBD2. Germline lookup yields CDR1 SGDLS and CDR2 YYNGEE. CDR3 length: 19 amino acids. V shed 0 bases, J shed 1 base, and the junction held 9 bases outside the gene matches.

Here the CDR3 reads CASSLKAGVTTEAFF. DNA for the CDR3: TGTGCCAGCAGTTTAAAGGCGGGGGTAACCACTGAAGCTTTCTTT. The chain joins TRBV27 to TRBJ1-1, with D possibly TRBD1 on 5 matching bases. Germline V gene data show CDR1 as MNHEY and CDR2 as SMNVEV (reference sequence). Trimming shortened V by 2 bases and J by 4 bases, and 14 bases separated the two germline ends. The length of the CDR3 is 15 residues.